Following are 13 T cell receptor beta chains from one sample sequenced in a study of blood T cell repertoires in COVID-19. Libraries were prepared by immunoSEQ multiplex PCR; TCRdb keeps only in-frame clonotypes and omits some of them. In the table there are a few hundred thousand clones, roughly 85% of which are singletons. Sequencing was carried out using PBMCs or T cells enriched from blood (not recorded which). The receptors were gathered from a middle-aged woman with acute COVID-19.

The genes are TRBV28 and TRBJ1-5; the D gene is possibly TRBD1 (6 bases). Trimming shortened V by 11 bases and J by 6 bases, and 20 bases separated the two germline ends. CDR3 length equals 14 residues. Germline V CDR1 and CDR2: MDHEN, SYDVKM. DNA of the CDR3: TGTGCCGCAGAGTCCTCAGGGGTTGTTCAGCCCCAGCATTTT. Translated, it gives CAAESSGVVQPQHF.

The chain couples TRBV3-1 (or the pseudogene TRBV3-2) to TRBJ2-7, with 11 nucleotides matching TRBD2. Germline-derived CDR1 and CDR2 are LGHDT and YNNKEL (reference sequence). With 4 bases clipped from V and 5 bases from J, the junction kept 7 bases outside the gene matches. This CDR3 comprises 15 residues. CDR3 in DNA: TGTGCCAGCAGCCGCCGAGCTAGCGGGAGGAACGAGCAGTACTTC. It specifies CASSRRASGRNEQYF.

This chain connects TRBV5-4 to TRBJ2-1; maybe TRBD2 (7 bases). Germline V gives CDR1 SGHNT, CDR2 YYREEE (reference sequence). Trimming shortened V by 4 bases and J by 1 base, and 15 bases separated the two germline ends. This CDR3 has 16 amino acids. The CDR3 reads CASSGGGGRSYNEQFF. In DNA form, the CDR3 reads TGTGCCAGCAGCGGGGGGGGCGGGAGATCCTACAATGAGCAGTTCTTC.

This rearrangement joins TRBV19 to TRBJ1-1; TRBD1 is a possible D gene (5 bases). The CDR3 loop spans 13 amino acids. V was clipped by 4 bases and J by 6 bases, with 12 bases between them. Germline loops: CDR1 LNHDA, CDR2 SQIVND (reference sequence). The CDR3 DNA follows: TGTGCCAGTAGTACCAGGGTGAGGCCTGAAGCTTTCTTT. Amino acids: CASSTRVRPEAFF.

CDR3 nucleotides: TGCAGTGCTAGTCGCATCGACGGGAGGTACCCCAAAAACATTCAGTACTTC. Translation: CSASRIDGRYPKNIQYF. The chain combines TRBV20-1 with TRBJ2-4; 7 bases are shared with TRBD2. V shed 3 bases, J shed 2 bases, and the junction held 13 bases outside the gene matches. Germline V gives CDR1 DFQATT, CDR2 SNEGSKA (reference sequence). CDR3 size: 17 residues.

This clone was observed a handful of times. The V call is TRBV18, the J call TRBJ2-1, with 8 bases lining up with TRBD1. Germline values: CDR1 KGHSH, CDR2 LQKENI. The CDR3 consists of 21 residues. The V segment lost 2 bases and the J segment 8 bases; nucleotides outside the gene matches: 26. The CDR3 loop reads CASSPVLQWRQGILIGDEQFF. In nucleotides, the CDR3 is TGTGCCAGCTCACCAGTCCTACAGTGGAGACAGGGGATTCTAATTGGAGATGAGCAGTTCTTC.

This clone has a handful of counts. This sequence joins TRBV27 and TRBJ1-5, with 7 bases aligning to TRBD1. CDR1 MNHEY and CDR2 SMNVEV come from the germline V gene (reference sequence). V was pared by 8 bases and J by 8 bases, with 12 bases of the junction left unmatched. CDR3 size: 14 residues. CDR3 residues: CASSKGGPGEPQHF. The CDR3, as DNA: TGTGCCAGCTCTAAAGGGGGCCCAGGGGAGCCCCAGCATTTT.

This clone was observed once. The chain combines TRBV2 with TRBJ1-1; TRBD1 aligns across 7 bases. There are 14 residues in the CDR3. The germline CDR1 and CDR2 sequences are SNHLY and FYNNEI. The V and J ends lost 3 bases and 4 bases, in that order; junction bases with no gene match: 5. This CDR3 reads CASSDDRVGTEAFF. The CDR3 DNA reads TGTGCCAGCAGTGACGACAGGGTCGGCACTGAAGCTTTCTTT.

The V call is TRBV18, the J call TRBJ1-2, with TRBD1 matching 7 bases. In germline, CDR1 is KGHSH, CDR2 LQKENI. The CDR3 is 14 amino acids. V was clipped by 5 bases and J by 2 bases; unmatched bases: 5. In DNA form, the CDR3 reads TGTGCCAGCTCAACGCAGGGACAGAACTATGGCTACACCTTC. Translated: CASSTQGQNYGYTF.

The chain employs TRBV7-2 and TRBJ1-5, with 9 bases lining up with TRBD1. The CDR3 spans 14 residues. The ends lost 0 bases at V and 12 bases at J; junction bases unmatched: 6. Germline CDR1 and CDR2: SGHTA and FQGNSA. CDR3 coding DNA: TGTGCCAGCAGCTTAGCGAGGACAGGGGAGGTCCAGCATTTT. Its translation: CASSLARTGEVQHF.

The CDR3 region is CASTRASGGFFEKLFF. DNA of the CDR3: TGCGCCAGCACCCGGGCTTCAGGGGGGTTTTTTGAAAAACTGTTTTTT. The genes are TRBV10-1 and TRBJ1-4; 7 nucleotides match TRBD1. The CDR3 is made up of 16 amino acids. Per germline, CDR1 WNHNN and CDR2 SYGVQD (reference sequence). The trim removed 7 bases at V and 7 bases at J, leaving 15 bases unmatched.

CDR3 residues: CASSISGGATYEQYF. CDR3 coding DNA: TGTGCCAGCAGTATTAGCGGGGGAGCTACCTACGAGCAGTACTTC. The chain couples TRBV2 to TRBJ2-7; 9 positions match TRBD2. This CDR3 spans 15 amino acids. Germline V gives CDR1 SNHLY, CDR2 FYNNEI. V dropped 5 bases and J dropped 2; count of bases not matched to a gene: 7.

Worth noting for this clone: This CDR3 is also generated by other DNA sequences in the sample. The chain links TRBV5-4 to TRBJ1-4; D is uncertain. The V end lost 4 bases, the J end lost 7 bases, and 8 bases lay between the germline ends. Germline-derived CDR1 and CDR2 are SGHNT and YYREEE (reference sequence). This CDR3 spans 12 amino acids. CDR3 sequence reads: CASSLSGEKLFF. The CDR3 DNA follows: TGTGCCAGCAGCCTCAGTGGTGAAAAACTGTTTTTT.